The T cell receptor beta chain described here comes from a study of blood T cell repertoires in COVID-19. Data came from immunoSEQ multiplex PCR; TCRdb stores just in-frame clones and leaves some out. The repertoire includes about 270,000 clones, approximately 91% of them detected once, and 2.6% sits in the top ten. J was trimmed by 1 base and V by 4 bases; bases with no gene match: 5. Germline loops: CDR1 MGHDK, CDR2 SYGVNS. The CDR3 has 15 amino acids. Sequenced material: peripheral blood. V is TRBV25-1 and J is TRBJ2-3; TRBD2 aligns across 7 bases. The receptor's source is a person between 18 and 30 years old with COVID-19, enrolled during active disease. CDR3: CASSALTSGTDTQYF. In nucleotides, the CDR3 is TGTGCCAGCAGTGCGCTAACTAGCGGCACAGATACGCAGTATTTT. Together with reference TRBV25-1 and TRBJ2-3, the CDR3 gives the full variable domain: EADIYQTPRYLVIGTGKKITLECSQTMGHDKMYWYQQDPGMELHLIHYSYGVNSTEKGDLSSESTVSRIRTEHFPLTLESARPSHTSQYLCASSALTSGTDTQYFGPGTRLTVL.